This TCR beta chain is from a study of blood T cell repertoires in COVID-19. Per the germline V gene, CDR1 is LNHDA and CDR2 is SQIVND (reference sequence). The CDR3 contains 13 residues. The trim removed 5 bases at V and 12 bases at J, leaving 6 bases unmatched. One Seattle source followed patients from active infection through their disease course. This clone was detected only a few times. Measured with immunoSEQ multiplex PCR; TCRdb has only the in-frame clones, and not every one. The data show approximately 480,000 clones, with 80% to 90% seen just once and about 1% held by the top ten. This chain joins TRBV19 and TRBJ1-6; TRBD1 aligns across 8 bases. The sequenced material came from peripheral blood. This receptor was identified in a young man with COVID-19, enrolled during active disease. CDR3 in amino acids: CASSSGTGRPLHF. CDR3 DNA: TGTGCCAGTAGTTCCGGGACAGGCCGACCCCTCCACTTT.